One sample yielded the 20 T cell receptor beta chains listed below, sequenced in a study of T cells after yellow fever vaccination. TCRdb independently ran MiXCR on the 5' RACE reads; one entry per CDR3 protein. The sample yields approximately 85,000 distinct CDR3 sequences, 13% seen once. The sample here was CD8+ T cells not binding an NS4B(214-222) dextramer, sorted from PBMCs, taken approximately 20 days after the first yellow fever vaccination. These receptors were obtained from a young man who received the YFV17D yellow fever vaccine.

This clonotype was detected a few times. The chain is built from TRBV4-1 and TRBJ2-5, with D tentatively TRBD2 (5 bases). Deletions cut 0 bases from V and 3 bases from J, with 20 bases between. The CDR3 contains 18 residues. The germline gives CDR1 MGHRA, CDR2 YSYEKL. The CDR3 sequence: CASSQDKVGKAVEETQYF. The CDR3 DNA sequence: TGCGCCAGCAGCCAAGATAAGGTCGGAAAAGCGGTGGAAGAGACCCAGTACTTC.

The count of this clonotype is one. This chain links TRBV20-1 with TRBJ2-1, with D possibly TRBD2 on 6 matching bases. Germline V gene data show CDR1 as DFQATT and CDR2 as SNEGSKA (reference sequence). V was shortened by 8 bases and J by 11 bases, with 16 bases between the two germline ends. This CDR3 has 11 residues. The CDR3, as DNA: TGCAGTCTCCACCAAGGGACTCAGCAGTTCTTC. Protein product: CSLHQGTQQFF.

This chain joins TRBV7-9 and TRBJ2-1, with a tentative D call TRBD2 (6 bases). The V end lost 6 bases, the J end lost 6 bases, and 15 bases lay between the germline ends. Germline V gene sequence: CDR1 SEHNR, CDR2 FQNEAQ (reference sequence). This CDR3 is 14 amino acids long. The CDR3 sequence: CASSPGRTPNEQFF. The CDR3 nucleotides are TGTGCCAGCAGTCCGGGGAGGACCCCCAATGAGCAGTTCTTC.

Written as DNA, the CDR3 is TGTGCCAGCAGCTCACACGCACCTAGCGGGCGGAGCACAGATACGCAGTATTTT. As protein: CASSSHAPSGRSTDTQYF. This rearrangement joins TRBV11-1 to TRBJ2-3, with 8 bases identical to TRBD2. V lost 4 bases to trimming and J lost 0 bases; unmatched junction nucleotides: 12. This CDR3 has 18 residues. CDR1 and CDR2 (germline): SGHAT, FQDESV (reference sequence). Supplemented by reference TRBV11-1 and TRBJ2-3, the full variable domain reads EAEVAQSPRYKITEKSQAVAFWCDPISGHATLYWYRQILGQGPELLVQFQDESVVDDSQLPKDRFSAERLKGVDSTLKIQPAELGDSAMYLCASSSHAPSGRSTDTQYFGPGTRLTVL.

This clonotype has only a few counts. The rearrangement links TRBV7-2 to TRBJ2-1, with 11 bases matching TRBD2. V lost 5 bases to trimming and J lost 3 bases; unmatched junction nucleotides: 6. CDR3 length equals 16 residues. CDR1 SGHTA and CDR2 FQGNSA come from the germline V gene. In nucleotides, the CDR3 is TGTGCCAGCAGCATACTAGCGGGGGAACTCTACAATGAGCAGTTCTTC. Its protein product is CASSILAGELYNEQFF.

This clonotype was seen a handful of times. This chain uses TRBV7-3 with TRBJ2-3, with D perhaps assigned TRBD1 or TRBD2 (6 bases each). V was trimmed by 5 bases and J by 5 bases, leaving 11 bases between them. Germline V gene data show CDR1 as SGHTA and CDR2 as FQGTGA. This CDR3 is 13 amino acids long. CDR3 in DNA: TGTGCCAGCAGCCCGGGGGCCCGAGATACGCAGTATTTT. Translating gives CASSPGARDTQYF.

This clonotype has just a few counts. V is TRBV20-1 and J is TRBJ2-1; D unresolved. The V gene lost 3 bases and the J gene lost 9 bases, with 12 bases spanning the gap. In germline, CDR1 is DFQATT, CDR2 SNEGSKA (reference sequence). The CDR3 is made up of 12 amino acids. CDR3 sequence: CSASGRSSEQFF. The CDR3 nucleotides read TGCAGTGCTAGCGGGCGGTCGAGTGAGCAGTTCTTC.

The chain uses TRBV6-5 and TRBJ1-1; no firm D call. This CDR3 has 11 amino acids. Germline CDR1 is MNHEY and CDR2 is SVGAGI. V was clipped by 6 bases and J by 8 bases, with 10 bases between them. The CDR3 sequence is CASSKGLEAFF. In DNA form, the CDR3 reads TGTGCCAGCAGCAAGGGTTTAGAAGCTTTCTTT.

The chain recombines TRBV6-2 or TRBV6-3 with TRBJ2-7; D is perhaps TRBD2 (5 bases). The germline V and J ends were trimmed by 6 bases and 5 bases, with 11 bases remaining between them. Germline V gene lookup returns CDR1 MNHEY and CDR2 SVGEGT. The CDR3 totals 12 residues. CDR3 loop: CASRTRVDEQYF. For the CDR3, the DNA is TGTGCCAGCAGGACGAGGGTGGACGAGCAGTACTTC.

CDR3 sequence reads: CATSRLWGDNTGELFF. The DNA of the CDR3 is TGTGCCACCAGCAGGTTGTGGGGGGATAACACCGGGGAGCTGTTTTTT. The chain uses TRBV15 and TRBJ2-2; D is possibly TRBD2 (6 bases). There are 16 residues in the CDR3. Germline CDR1 and CDR2: LNHNV and YYDKDF (reference sequence). V shed 3 bases and J shed 2 bases, with 13 bases lying between them.

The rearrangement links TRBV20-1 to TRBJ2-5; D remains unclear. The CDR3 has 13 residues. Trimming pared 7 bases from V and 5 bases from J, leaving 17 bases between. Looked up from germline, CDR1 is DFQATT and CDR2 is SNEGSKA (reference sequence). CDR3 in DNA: TGCAGTGTGAATGGAGAACCGAGGGAGACCCAGTACTTC. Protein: CSVNGEPRETQYF.

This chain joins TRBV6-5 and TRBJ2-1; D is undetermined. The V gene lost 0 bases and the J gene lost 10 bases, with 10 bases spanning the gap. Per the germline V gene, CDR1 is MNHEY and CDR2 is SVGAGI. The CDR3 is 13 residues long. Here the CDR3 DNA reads TGTGCCAGCAGTTACTCCACCACAGTAGAGCAGTTCTTC. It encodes CASSYSTTVEQFF.

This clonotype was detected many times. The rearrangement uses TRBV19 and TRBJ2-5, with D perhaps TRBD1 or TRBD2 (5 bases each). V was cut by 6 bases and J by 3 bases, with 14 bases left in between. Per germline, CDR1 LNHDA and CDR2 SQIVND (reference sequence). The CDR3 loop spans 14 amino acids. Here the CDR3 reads CASSGASGKETQYF. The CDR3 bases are TGTGCCAGTAGCGGGGCGTCAGGGAAAGAGACCCAGTACTTC.

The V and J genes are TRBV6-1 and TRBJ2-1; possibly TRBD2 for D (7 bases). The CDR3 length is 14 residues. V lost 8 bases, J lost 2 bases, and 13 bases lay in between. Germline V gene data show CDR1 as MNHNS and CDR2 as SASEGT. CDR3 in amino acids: CASSWGGPYNEQFF. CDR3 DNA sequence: TGTGCCAGCTCCTGGGGGGGGCCCTACAATGAGCAGTTCTTC.

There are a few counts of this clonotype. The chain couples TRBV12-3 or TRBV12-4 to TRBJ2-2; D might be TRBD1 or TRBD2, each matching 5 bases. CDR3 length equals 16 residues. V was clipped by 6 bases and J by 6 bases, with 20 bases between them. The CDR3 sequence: CASSNWGRLGSGELFF. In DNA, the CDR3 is TGTGCCAGCAGCAATTGGGGACGGCTAGGTTCCGGGGAGCTGTTTTTT.

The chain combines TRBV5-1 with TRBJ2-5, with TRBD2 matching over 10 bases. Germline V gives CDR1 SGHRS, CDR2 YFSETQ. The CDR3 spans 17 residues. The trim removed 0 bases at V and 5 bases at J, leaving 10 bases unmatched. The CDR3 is CASSLALSGTSAETQYF. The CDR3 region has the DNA TGCGCCAGCAGCTTGGCGCTATCCGGGACTAGCGCGGAGACCCAGTACTTC.

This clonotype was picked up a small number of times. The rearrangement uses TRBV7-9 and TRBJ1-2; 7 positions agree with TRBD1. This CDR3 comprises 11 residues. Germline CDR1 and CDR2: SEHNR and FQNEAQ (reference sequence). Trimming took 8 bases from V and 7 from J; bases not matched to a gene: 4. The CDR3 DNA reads TGTGCCAGCGGGAAGGGGGCTGGCTACACCTTC. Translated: CASGKGAGYTF.

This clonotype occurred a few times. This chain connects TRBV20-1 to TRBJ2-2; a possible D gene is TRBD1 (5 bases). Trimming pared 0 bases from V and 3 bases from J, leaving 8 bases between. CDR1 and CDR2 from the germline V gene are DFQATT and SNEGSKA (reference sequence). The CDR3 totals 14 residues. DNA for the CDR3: TGCAGTGCTAGAGATAAAGGGGACACCGGGGAGCTGTTTTTT. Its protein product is CSARDKGDTGELFF.

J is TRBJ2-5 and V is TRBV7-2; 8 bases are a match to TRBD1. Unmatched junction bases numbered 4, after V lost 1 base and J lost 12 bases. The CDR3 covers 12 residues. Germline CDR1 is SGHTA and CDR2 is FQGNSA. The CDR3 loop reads CASSLENRGKYF. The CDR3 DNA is TGTGCCAGCAGCTTAGAAAACAGGGGGAAGTACTTC.

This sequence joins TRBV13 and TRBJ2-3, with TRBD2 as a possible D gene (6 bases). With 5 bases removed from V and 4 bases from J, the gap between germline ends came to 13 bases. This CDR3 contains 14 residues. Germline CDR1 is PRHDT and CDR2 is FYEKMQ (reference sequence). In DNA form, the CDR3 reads TGTGCCAGCAGCGCCGGGGGAGTACCAGATACGCAGTATTTT. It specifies CASSAGGVPDTQYF.